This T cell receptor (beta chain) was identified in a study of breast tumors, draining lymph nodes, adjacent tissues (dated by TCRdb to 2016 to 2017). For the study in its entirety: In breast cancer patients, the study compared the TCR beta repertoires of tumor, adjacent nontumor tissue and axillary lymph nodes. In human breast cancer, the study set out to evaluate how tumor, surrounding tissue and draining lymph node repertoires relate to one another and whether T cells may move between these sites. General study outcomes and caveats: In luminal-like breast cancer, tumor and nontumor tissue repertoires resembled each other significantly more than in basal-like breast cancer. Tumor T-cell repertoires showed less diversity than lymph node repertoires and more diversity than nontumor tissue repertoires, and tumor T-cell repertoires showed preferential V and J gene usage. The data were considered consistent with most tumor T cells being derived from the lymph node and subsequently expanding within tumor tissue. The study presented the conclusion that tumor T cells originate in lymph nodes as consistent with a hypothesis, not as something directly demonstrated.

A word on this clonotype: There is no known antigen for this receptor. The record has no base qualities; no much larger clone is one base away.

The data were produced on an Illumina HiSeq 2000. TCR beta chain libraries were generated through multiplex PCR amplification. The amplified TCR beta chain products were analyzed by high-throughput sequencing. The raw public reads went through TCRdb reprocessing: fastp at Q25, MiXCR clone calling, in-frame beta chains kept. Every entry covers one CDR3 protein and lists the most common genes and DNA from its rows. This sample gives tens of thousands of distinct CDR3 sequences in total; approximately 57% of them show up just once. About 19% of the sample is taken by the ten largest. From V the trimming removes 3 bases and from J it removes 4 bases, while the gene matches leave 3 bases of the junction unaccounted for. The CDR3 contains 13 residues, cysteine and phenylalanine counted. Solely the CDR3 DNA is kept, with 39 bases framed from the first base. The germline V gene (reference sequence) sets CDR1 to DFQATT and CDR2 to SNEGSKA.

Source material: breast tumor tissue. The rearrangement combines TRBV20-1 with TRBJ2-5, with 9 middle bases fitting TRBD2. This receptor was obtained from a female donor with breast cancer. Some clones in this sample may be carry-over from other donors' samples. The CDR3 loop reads CSARLAGVETQYF. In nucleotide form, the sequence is TGCAGTGCTAGGTTAGCGGGAGTAGAGACCCAGTACTTC.